One TCR beta chain is described in this entry. The antigen is not known. This sample stems from a study of T cell responses to AZD1222 COVID-19 vaccine. Study-wide results and limits: Along spike, vaccine-associated CD4 TCRs were found throughout, with dominance at 160-218 and 743-854. The reported proportion of spike-specific TCRs targeting unmutated variant regions was nearly half.

The method was immunoSEQ multiplex PCR; TCRdb's version includes in-frame clones alone and lacks a portion of them. Here the sample spans about 120,000 clones, around 91% being singletons. This TCR came from an adult who received the AZD1222 COVID-19 vaccine. The sample consisted of peripheral blood, taken 28 days after the second AZD1222 dose.

CDR3 amino acids: CASRSIAGTLTEAFF. Written as DNA, the CDR3 is TGCGCCAGCAGGTCAATTGCGGGGACCCTCACAGAGGCTTTCTTT. The rearrangement links TRBV5-1 to TRBJ1-1; D is perhaps TRBD1 (5 bases). Between the trimmed V and J ends, which lost 5 bases and 11 bases, there was a span of 25 bases. The CDR3 contains 15 residues. The germline V gene encodes CDR1 SGHRS and CDR2 YFSETQ.